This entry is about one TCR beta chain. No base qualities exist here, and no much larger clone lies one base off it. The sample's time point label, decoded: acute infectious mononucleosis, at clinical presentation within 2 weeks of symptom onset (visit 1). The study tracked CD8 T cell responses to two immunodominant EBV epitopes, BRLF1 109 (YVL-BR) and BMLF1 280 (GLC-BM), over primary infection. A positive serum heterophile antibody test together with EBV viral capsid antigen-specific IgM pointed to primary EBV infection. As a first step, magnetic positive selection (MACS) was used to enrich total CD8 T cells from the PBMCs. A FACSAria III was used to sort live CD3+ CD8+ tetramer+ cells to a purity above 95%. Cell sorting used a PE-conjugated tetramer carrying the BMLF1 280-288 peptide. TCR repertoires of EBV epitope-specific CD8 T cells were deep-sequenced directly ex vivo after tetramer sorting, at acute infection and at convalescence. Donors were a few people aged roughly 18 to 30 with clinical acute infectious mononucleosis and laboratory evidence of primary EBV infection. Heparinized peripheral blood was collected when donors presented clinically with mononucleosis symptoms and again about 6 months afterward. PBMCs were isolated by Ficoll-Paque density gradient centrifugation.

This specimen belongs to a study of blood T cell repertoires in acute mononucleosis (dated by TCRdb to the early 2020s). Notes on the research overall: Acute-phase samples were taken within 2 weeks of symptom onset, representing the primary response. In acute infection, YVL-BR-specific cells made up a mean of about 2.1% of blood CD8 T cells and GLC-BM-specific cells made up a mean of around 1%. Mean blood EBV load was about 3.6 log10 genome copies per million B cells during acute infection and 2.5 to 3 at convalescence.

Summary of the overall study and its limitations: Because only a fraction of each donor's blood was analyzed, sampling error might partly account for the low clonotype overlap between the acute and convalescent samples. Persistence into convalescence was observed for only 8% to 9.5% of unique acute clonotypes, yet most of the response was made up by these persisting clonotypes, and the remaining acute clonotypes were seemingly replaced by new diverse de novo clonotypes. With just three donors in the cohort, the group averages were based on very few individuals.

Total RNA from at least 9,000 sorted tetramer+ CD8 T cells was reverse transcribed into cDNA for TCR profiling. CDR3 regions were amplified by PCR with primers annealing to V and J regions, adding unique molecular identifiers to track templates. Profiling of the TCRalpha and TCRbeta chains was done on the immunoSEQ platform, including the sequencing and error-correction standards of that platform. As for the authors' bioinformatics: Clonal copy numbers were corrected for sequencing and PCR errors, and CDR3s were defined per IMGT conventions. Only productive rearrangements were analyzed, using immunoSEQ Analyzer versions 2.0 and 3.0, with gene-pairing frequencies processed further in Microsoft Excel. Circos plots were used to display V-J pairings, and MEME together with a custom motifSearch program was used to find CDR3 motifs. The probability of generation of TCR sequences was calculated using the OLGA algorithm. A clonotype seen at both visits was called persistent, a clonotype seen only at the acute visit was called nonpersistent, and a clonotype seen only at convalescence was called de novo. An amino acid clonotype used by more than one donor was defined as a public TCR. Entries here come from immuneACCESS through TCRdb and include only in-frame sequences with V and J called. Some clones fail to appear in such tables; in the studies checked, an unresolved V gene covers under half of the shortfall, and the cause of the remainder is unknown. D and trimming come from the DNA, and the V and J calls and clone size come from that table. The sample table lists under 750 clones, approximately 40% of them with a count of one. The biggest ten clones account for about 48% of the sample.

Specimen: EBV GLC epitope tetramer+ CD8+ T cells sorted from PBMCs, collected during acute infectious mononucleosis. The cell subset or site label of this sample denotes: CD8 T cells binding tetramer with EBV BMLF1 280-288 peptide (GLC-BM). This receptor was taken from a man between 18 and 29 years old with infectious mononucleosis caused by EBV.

The DNA sequence follows: TGTGCCAGCAGTGAGGGTCAGATCGCCCCCGGGGAGCTGTTTTTT. Its protein reads: CASSEGQIAPGELFF. The rearrangement joined TRBV7-8 to TRBJ2-2; D gene: possibly TRBD2, on 5 matching bases. CDR3 length: 15 amino acids, cysteine to phenylalanine. The kept DNA is CDR3 alone, 45 bases in frame from the first base. Per the germline V gene, SGHVS is the CDR1 and FQNEAQ is the CDR2. V is clipped by 6 bases and J by 6 bases, and the sequence between their germline boundaries is 17 bases long.